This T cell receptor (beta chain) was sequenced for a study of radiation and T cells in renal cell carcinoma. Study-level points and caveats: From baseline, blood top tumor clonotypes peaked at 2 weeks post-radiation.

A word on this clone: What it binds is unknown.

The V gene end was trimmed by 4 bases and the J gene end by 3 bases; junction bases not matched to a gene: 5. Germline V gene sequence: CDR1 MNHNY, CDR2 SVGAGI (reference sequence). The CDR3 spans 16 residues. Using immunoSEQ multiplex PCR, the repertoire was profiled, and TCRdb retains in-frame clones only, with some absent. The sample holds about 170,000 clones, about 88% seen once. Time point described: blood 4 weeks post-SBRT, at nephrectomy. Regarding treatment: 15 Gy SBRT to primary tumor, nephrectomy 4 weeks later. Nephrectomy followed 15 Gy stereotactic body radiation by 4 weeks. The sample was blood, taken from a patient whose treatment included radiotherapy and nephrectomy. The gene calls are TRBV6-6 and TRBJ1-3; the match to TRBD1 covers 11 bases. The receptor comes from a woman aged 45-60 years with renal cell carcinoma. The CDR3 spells CASSSGTGGVGNTIYF. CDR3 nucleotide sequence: TGTGCCAGCAGTTCCGGGACAGGGGGAGTTGGAAACACCATATATTTT.